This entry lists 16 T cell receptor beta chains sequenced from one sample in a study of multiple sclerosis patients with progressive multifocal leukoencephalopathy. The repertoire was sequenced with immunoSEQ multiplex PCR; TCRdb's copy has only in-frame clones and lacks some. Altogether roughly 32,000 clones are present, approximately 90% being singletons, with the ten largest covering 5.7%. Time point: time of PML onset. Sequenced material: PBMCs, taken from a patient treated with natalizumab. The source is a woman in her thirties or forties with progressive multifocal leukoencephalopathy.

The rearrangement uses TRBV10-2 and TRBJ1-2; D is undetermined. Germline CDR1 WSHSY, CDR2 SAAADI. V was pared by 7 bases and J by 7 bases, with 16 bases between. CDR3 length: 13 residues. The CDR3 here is CASTPSGMPGYTF. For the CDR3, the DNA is TGCGCCAGCACCCCCTCTGGAATGCCTGGCTACACCTTC.

CDR3 sequence: CASSQDGNYGYTF. The CDR3 DNA sequence: TGTGCCAGCAGCCAAGACGGGAACTATGGCTACACCTTC. The V and J genes are TRBV4-2 and TRBJ1-2; D unresolved. V was pared by 0 bases and J by 2 bases, with 4 bases between. The CDR3 is made up of 13 amino acids. The germline gives CDR1 LGHNA, CDR2 YNFKEQ.

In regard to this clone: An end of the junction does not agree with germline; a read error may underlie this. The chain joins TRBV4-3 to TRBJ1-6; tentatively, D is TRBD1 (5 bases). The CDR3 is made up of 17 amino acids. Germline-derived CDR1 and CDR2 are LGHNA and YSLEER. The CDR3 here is CASSQEEGHSYNSPPHF. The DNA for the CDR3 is TGCGCCAGCAGCCAAGAGGAGGGGCACTCCTATAATTCACCCCCCCACTTT.

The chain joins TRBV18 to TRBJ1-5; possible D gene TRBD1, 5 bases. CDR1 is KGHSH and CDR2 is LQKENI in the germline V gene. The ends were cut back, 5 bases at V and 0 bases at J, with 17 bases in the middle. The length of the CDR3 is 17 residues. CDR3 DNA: TGTGCCAGCTCATATTTACCACGCACAGGTAGCAATCAGCCCCAGCATTTT. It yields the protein CASSYLPRTGSNQPQHF.

CDR3 coding DNA: TGTGCCTGGAGTGGACAGACAGATACGCAGTATTTT. Protein: CAWSGQTDTQYF. The chain couples TRBV30 to TRBJ2-3; possibly TRBD1 for D (5 bases). This CDR3 contains 12 residues. V dropped 1 base and J dropped 3 bases, with 5 bases sitting between them. Germline CDR1 reads GTSNPN; CDR2 reads SVGIG (reference sequence).

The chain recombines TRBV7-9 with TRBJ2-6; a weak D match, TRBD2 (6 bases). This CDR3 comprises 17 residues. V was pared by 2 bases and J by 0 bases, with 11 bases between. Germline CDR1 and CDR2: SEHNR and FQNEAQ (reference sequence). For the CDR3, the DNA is TGTGCCAGCAGCTTATTCGGGACTCACTCTGGGGCCAACGTCCTGACTTTC. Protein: CASSLFGTHSGANVLTF.

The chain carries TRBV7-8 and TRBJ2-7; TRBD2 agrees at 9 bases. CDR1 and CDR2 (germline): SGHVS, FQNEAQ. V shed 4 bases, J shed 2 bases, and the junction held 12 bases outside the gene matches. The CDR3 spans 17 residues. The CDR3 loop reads CASSYWTSAARPYEQYF. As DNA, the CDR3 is TGTGCCAGCAGCTACTGGACTAGCGCCGCCCGCCCCTACGAGCAGTACTTC.

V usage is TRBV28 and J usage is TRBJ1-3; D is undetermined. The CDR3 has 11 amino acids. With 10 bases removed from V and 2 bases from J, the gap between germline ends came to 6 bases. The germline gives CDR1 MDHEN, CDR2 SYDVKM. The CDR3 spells CATQTGNTIYF. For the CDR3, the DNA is TGTGCCACTCAGACTGGAAACACCATATATTTT. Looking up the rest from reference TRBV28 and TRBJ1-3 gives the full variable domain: DVKVTQSSRYLVKRTGEKVFLECVQDMDHENMFWYRQDPGLGLRLIYFSYDVKMKEKGDIPEGYSVSREKKERFSLILESASTNQTSMYLCATQTGNTIYFGEGSWLTVV.

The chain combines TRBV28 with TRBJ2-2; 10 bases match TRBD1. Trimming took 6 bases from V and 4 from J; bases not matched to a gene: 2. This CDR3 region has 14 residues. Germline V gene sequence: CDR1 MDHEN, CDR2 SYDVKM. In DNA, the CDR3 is TGTGCCAGCAGCGGGACAGGGGCCACCGGGGAGCTGTTTTTT. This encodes CASSGTGATGELFF.

This CDR3 is CASSTGTGRSYEQYF. Written as DNA, the CDR3 is TGCGCCAGCAGCACGGGGACAGGGAGATCCTACGAGCAGTACTTC. The chain links TRBV5-1 to TRBJ2-7; 9 positions match TRBD1. V lost 4 bases to trimming and J lost 1 base; unmatched junction nucleotides: 6. Germline CDR1 reads SGHRS; CDR2 reads YFSETQ. The CDR3 has 15 amino acids.

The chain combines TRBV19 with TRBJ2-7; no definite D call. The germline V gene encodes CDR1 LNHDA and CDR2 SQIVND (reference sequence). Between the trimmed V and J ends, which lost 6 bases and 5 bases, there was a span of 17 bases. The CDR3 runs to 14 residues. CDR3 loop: CASSRLGSSHEQYF. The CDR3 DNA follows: TGTGCCAGTAGCAGACTGGGCAGCTCGCACGAGCAGTACTTC.

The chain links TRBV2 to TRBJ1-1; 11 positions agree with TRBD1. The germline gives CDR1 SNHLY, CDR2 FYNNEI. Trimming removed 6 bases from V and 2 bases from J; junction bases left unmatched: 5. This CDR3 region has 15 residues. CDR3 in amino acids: CASSRDRGYNTEAFF. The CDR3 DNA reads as TGTGCCAGCAGCCGGGACAGGGGGTATAACACTGAAGCTTTCTTT.

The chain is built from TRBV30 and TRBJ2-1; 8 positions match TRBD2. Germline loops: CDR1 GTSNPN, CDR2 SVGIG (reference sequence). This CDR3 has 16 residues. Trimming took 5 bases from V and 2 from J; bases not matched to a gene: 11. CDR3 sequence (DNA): TGTGCCTGGTCGTTGATGGGACTAGGGACCTACAATGAGCAGTTCTTC. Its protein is CAWSLMGLGTYNEQFF.

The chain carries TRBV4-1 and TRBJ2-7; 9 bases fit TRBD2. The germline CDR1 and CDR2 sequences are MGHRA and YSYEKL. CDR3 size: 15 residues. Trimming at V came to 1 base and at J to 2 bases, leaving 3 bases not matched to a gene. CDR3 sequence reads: CASSQGLAVTYEQYF. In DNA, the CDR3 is TGCGCCAGCAGCCAAGGACTAGCGGTAACCTACGAGCAGTACTTC.

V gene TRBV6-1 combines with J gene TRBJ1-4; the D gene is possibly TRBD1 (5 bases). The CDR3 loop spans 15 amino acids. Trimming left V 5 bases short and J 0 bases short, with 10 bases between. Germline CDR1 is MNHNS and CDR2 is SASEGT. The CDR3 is CASSSTGTTNEKLFF. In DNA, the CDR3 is TGTGCCAGCAGTTCCACAGGTACAACTAATGAAAAACTGTTTTTT.

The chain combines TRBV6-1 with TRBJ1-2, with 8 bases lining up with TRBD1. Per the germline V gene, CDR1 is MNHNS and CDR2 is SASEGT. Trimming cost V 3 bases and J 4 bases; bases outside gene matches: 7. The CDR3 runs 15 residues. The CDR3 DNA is TGTGCCAGCAGTGACCTTCAGGGGGCGAGCTATGGCTACACCTTC. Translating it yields CASSDLQGASYGYTF.